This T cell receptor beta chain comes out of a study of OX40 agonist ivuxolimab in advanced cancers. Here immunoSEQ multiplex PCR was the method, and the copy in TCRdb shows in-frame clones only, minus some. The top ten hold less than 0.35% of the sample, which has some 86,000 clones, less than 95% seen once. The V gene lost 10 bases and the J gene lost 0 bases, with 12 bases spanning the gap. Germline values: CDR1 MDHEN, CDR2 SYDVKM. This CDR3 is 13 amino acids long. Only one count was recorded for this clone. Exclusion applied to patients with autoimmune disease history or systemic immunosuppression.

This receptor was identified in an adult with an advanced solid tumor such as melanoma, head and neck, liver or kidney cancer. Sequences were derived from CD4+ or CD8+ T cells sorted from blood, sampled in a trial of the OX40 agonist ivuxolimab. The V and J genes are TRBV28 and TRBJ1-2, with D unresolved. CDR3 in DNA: TGTGCCACCCATTTGAGGGCTAACTATGGCTACACCTTC. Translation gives CATHLRANYGYTF.